The source of this T cell receptor (beta chain) is a study of T cell clonality in common variable immunodeficiency. Whole-study results and caveats: Fewer deletions and N-nucleotide insertions were reportedly seen in common variable immunodeficiency TCR beta sequences. Patient heterogeneity in the CVID cohort limited correlations between repertoire features and clinical complications. CVID subjects shared fewer TCRbeta clones than healthy controls did.

This clone came up many times. Its antigen is as yet unknown. The read ends 3 residues shy of where the CDR3 ends; the end is completed using the germline J gene. Each donor provided roughly 5 to 8 ml of heparinized whole blood. Germline values: CDR1 DFQATT, CDR2 SNEGSKA (reference sequence). The germline V and J ends were trimmed by 4 bases and 10 bases, with 11 bases remaining between them. This CDR3 comprises 12 residues. Only in-frame clones appear in the TCRdb table, and some are missing; sequencing was by immunoSEQ multiplex PCR. The sample is made up of approximately 81,000 clones, none counted only once.

Sequenced: peripheral blood mononuclear cells. This TCR came from a person between 18 and 70 years old in good health. The rearrangement links TRBV20-1 to TRBJ1-6, with D unclear. Partial CDR3 DNA: TGCAGTGCTAAATCAGGCGACTCACCC. Its translation: CSAKSGDSP. From start to end, the CDR3 is CSAKSGDSPLHF.